Following are 10 T cell receptor beta chains from one sample sequenced in a study of human T cells and chemical hapten exposure. The sample's time point: patch test 1, 2 weeks after DPC sensitization. As for treatment: therapeutic diphenylcyclopropenone sensitization with weekly scalp DPC. TCRdb reprocessed the RACE reads via MiXCR and lists one record per CDR3 protein. The sample records some 70,000 distinct CDR3 sequences, approximately 35% being singletons. Sequenced here: whole blood, sampled in connection with sensitization to the hapten diphenylcyclopropenone (DPC). Source of these receptors: a middle-aged man with alopecia areata. Some clones in this sample may be carry-over from other donors' samples.

In its sample, this clonotype was seen a few times. The chain uses TRBV5-6 and TRBJ2-5; 10 bases fit TRBD2. Germline loops: CDR1 SGHDT, CDR2 YYEEEE. This CDR3 is built from 24 residues. Trimming removed 4 bases from V and 3 bases from J; junction bases left unmatched: 33. The CDR3 reads CASSPDRGASGSQRHPRKEETQYF. Written as DNA, the CDR3 is TGTGCCAGCAGCCCGGACCGGGGGGCTAGCGGGAGCCAAAGGCATCCCCGGAAAGAAGAGACCCAGTACTTC.

The table lists this clonotype with a few counts. V usage is TRBV6-1 and J usage is TRBJ1-2; the D is unclear. V shed 2 bases and J shed 6 bases, with 13 bases lying between them. CDR1 and CDR2 (germline): MNHNS, SASEGT. The CDR3 extends over 14 amino acids. The CDR3 here is CASSEYQVSNGYTF. The DNA of the CDR3 is TGTGCCAGCAGTGAATATCAGGTATCCAATGGCTACACCTTC.

This clonotype was detected a few times. V and J are TRBV28 and TRBJ1-1; D not certain. Germline assignment: CDR1 MDHEN and CDR2 SYDVKM. Deletions cut 3 bases from V and 7 bases from J, with 6 bases between. CDR3 size: 11 residues. The CDR3 is CASSLGGEAFF. CDR3 sequence (DNA): TGTGCCAGCAGTTTGGGCGGTGAAGCTTTCTTT. Variable domain in full (rest from reference TRBV28 and TRBJ1-1): DVKVTQSSRYLVKRTGEKVFLECVQDMDHENMFWYRQDPGLGLRLIYFSYDVKMKEKGDIPEGYSVSREKKERFSLILESASTNQTSMYLCASSLGGEAFFGQGTRLTVV.

The rearrangement joins TRBV20-1 to TRBJ2-3; the D is unclear. V dropped 6 bases and J dropped 4 bases, with 14 bases sitting between them. The CDR3 has 13 residues. Germline V gene lookup returns CDR1 DFQATT and CDR2 SNEGSKA (reference sequence). Written as DNA, the CDR3 is TGCAGTGCCCCTCTCGGCGGCCCAGATACGCAGTATTTT. This sequence encodes CSAPLGGPDTQYF.

The chain combines TRBV7-7 with TRBJ2-1; D is unclear. V lost 2 bases and J lost 4, with 6 bases in between. The germline V gene encodes CDR1 SSHAT and CDR2 FNYEAQ (reference sequence). The CDR3 runs 13 residues. The CDR3 here is CASSLKQYNEQFF. CDR3 DNA sequence: TGTGCCAGCAGCTTAAAACAGTACAATGAGCAGTTCTTC.

This chain links TRBV27 with TRBJ2-5; 10 bases map to TRBD1. This CDR3 comprises 14 residues. With 3 bases clipped from V and 2 bases from J, the junction kept 0 bases outside the gene matches. The germline V gene has CDR1 MNHEY and CDR2 SMNVEV (reference sequence). The CDR3 DNA is TGTGCCAGCAGTTTGGACAGGGGGCAAGAGACCCAGTACTTC. Encoded protein: CASSLDRGQETQYF.

The rearrangement uses TRBV20-1 and TRBJ1-6, with D uncertain. CDR3 length equals 14 residues. V gave up 0 bases and J gave up 8 bases, with 11 bases separating them. Germline V gene data show CDR1 as DFQATT and CDR2 as SNEGSKA (reference sequence). CDR3 residues: CSAREEGGHSPLHF. The CDR3 nucleotides are TGCAGTGCTAGAGAGGAGGGTGGGCATTCACCCCTCCACTTT.

This clonotype was detected only a few times. The chain employs TRBV20-1 and TRBJ1-1; unclear D gene. CDR1 and CDR2 (germline): DFQATT, SNEGSKA (reference sequence). The ends were cut back, 3 bases at V and 5 bases at J, with 13 bases in the middle. This CDR3 has 13 residues. CDR3: CSARVDMTTEAFF. DNA of the CDR3: TGCAGTGCTAGGGTAGACATGACTACTGAAGCTTTCTTT.

This clonotype was counted between two and nine times. This chain uses TRBV12-3 or TRBV12-4 with TRBJ2-1, with D maybe TRBD2 (6 bases). CDR3 length equals 15 residues. Trimming shortened V by 6 bases and J by 0 bases, and 12 bases separated the two germline ends. The DNA of the CDR3 is TGTGCCAGCAGGGGGGACGGGAGCTCCTACAATGAGCAGTTCTTC. Amino acids: CASRGDGSSYNEQFF.

V is TRBV20-1 and J is TRBJ1-5, with D possibly being TRBD1 (6 bases). Trimming cost V 0 bases and J 2 bases, with 23 bases left between them. Germline V lookup: CDR1 DFQATT, CDR2 SNEGSKA (reference sequence). The CDR3 has 19 amino acids. In DNA form, the CDR3 reads TGCAGTGCTAGAGATTTTGATATCGGGGGGCTGATCGGCAATCAGCCCCAGCATTTT. As protein: CSARDFDIGGLIGNQPQHF.